This T cell receptor (beta chain) originates from a study of CXCR3-negative and CXCR3-positive naive CD8 T cells. The CDR3 consists of 15 residues. Looked up from germline, CDR1 is SEHNR and CDR2 is FQNEAQ (reference sequence). Findings of the study overall: Similar levels of surface CD5 were seen between naive subsets; TCR strength was inferred from TRB CDR3 properties. TRB CDR3s of CXCR3-positive naive cells were more hydrophobic than those of CXCR3-negative naive cells. Sequencing showed both naive subsets with comparably high diversity, and memory CD8+ cells much lower.

cDNA libraries for TRB were generated by 5' RACE incorporating UMI labels. TCRdb reprocessed the 5' RACE reads, keeping one entry per CDR3 protein, no DNA. The sample includes 150,000 to 160,000 distinct CDR3 sequences. Naive CD8+ T cells displayed a CD45RO-CCR7+CD27+CD95- phenotype. With respect to this clonotype: Its matching antigen is unknown.

This rearrangement joins TRBV7-9 to TRBJ1-3; checking the TCRdb D call of TRBD1 is not possible without DNA. The sequenced sample was naive CXCR3+ CD8+ T cells from blood. Subset here: CD45RO-CCR7+CD27+CD95- naive CD8+ T cells expressing CXCR3 (TNR3+). The clonotype comes from a human donor in good health. Some clones in this sample may be carry-over from other donors' samples. The CDR3 here is CASSDIRGSGNTIYF.